The sample holds one count of the clone carrying this T cell receptor beta chain. In the original processing: Amplification with reference gene primers provided the estimates of nucleated cell counts. Produced via immunoSEQ multiplex PCR; TCRdb's table is partial and in-frame only. The V and J calls and clone size come from that table; D and trimming were worked out from the DNA. Seen here are over 150,000 clones, 83% observed once, and the top ten hold roughly 2%. CDR3 size: 13 residues. The V gene lost 0 bases and the J gene lost 8 bases, with 9 bases spanning the gap. CDR1 is SGHRS, CDR2 YFSETQ, per germline. This sample was included in a study of blood T cell repertoires in COVID-19.

Material for sequencing was peripheral blood. The rearrangement uses TRBV5-1 and TRBJ2-1; a weak D match, TRBD2 (5 bases). This receptor was obtained from a woman at least 80 years old with acute or convalescent COVID-19. The chain's CDR3 is CASSLGPEDEQFF. Here the CDR3 DNA reads TGCGCCAGCAGCTTGGGCCCGGAGGATGAGCAGTTCTTC.